This T cell receptor (beta chain) derives from a study of radiotherapy plus CTLA-4 blockade in lung cancer. Overall study: Objective response was observed in over 15% of patients, and disease control in just over 30%. General observations from the study: After treatment with radiotherapy plus ipilimumab, TCR clones that came from the tumor expanded in blood.

V gave up 1 base and J gave up 0 bases, with 10 bases separating them. The CDR3 consists of 15 residues. Germline CDR1 reads KGHSH; CDR2 reads LQKENI. Details on this clone: Its antigen is unidentified.

TCRdb's table, derived via immunoSEQ multiplex PCR, lists solely in-frame clones and lacks some. The sample has 55,000 to 70,000 clones, approximately 80% seen once. The receptor's source is a human donor with non-small cell lung cancer who had a complete response to radiotherapy plus ipilimumab. The sequencing here drew on peripheral blood, taken from a patient treated with radiotherapy plus ipilimumab. The chain uses TRBV18 and TRBJ2-7; D is possibly TRBD1 (6 bases). The CDR3 here is CASSPLPGDSYEQYF. The CDR3 region has the DNA TGTGCCAGCTCACCACTTCCAGGGGACTCCTACGAGCAGTACTTC.